The next 17 T cell receptor beta chains were all read from a single sample in a study of early T cells in non-severe SARS-CoV-2 infection. Using its own MiXCR run on the 5' RACE reads, TCRdb lists one record per CDR3 protein. The sample has 35,000 to 55,000 distinct CDR3 sequences, less than 30% seen once; the top ten hold 4.6%. The sample in question was whole blood, obtained at baseline. The receptors were gathered from an adult who was a healthcare worker with PCR-confirmed SARS-CoV-2 infection or an uninfected control (not recorded which).

This clonotype has a handful of counts. The chain couples TRBV29-1 to TRBJ1-4; 9 nucleotides align to TRBD1. The ends lost 6 bases at V and 6 bases at J; junction bases unmatched: 2. Germline assignment: CDR1 SQVTM and CDR2 ANQGSEA. This CDR3 is 12 amino acids long. CDR3 residues: CSVQGAYEKLFF. The CDR3 DNA sequence: TGCAGCGTACAGGGGGCGTATGAAAAACTGTTTTTT.

The CDR3 coding sequence is TGCGCCAGCAGCCAAACCCAGGGGAGAGGGGCTTTCTTT. Amino acids: CASSQTQGRGAFF. The J gene is TRBJ1-1, the V gene TRBV4-1, with TRBD1 as a possible D gene (6 bases). V shed 2 bases and J shed 11 bases, with 15 bases lying between them. Germline V gene lookup returns CDR1 MGHRA and CDR2 YSYEKL. This CDR3 region has 13 residues.

This clonotype came up a few times. The chain joins TRBV5-1 to TRBJ1-5, with 9 positions matching TRBD1. From germline, CDR1 is SGHRS and CDR2 YFSETQ. The CDR3 extends over 17 amino acids. V gave up 6 bases and J gave up 2 bases; unmatched junction bases: 12. CDR3 DNA sequence: TGCGCCAGCAATCCCACAGGGGGCCACCGGGGCAATCAGCCCCAGCATTTT. It specifies CASNPTGGHRGNQPQHF.

This clonotype appeared a few times. Compared with germline, one end of the junction differs, possibly owing to a read error. The chain uses TRBV2 and TRBJ2-3; D might be TRBD1 (6 bases). The CDR3 totals 15 residues. Germline values: CDR1 SNHLY, CDR2 FYNNEI. The CDR3 region is CASSWMGARTDTQYF. The CDR3 bases are TGTGCCAGCAGTTGGATGGGGGCGCGCACAGACACGCAGTATTTT.

The chain joins TRBV7-2 to TRBJ2-3; TRBD2 matches 11 bases. Germline V gene data show CDR1 as SGHTA and CDR2 as FQGNSA. This CDR3 spans 14 amino acids. J lost 7 bases, V lost 1 base, and 1 base had no gene match. The CDR3 reads CASSLGLAGNTQYF. DNA of the CDR3: TGTGCCAGCAGCTTAGGACTAGCGGGAAATACGCAGTATTTT.

This chain connects TRBV29-1 to TRBJ2-5; 8 nucleotides line up with TRBD1. After removal of 6 bases from V and 2 bases from J, the junction contained 8 bases not matched to a gene. The CDR3 is made up of 14 amino acids. The germline V gene encodes CDR1 SQVTM and CDR2 ANQGSEA. This CDR3 is CSVNAGTGQETQYF. The CDR3 bases are TGCAGCGTGAATGCCGGGACAGGACAAGAGACCCAGTACTTC.

This clonotype was detected only a few times. The J gene is TRBJ2-7, the V gene TRBV7-2, with 9 bases lining up with TRBD2. CDR1 is SGHTA and CDR2 is FQGNSA in the germline V gene. This CDR3 is built from 13 residues. The V and J ends lost 5 bases and 4 bases, in that order; junction bases with no gene match: 3. CDR3 sequence reads: CASSAGGRYEQYF. DNA of the CDR3: TGTGCCAGCAGCGCGGGGGGGCGGTACGAGCAGTACTTC.

This clonotype was picked up a small number of times. The rearrangement joins TRBV13 to TRBJ2-3, with a possible D match to TRBD1 (6 bases). The germline gives CDR1 PRHDT, CDR2 FYEKMQ (reference sequence). V was trimmed by 4 bases and J by 6 bases, leaving 17 bases between them. CDR3 size: 15 residues. The CDR3 spells CASSYRDTGEDTQYF. The CDR3 bases are TGTGCCAGCAGCTACCGGGACACTGGAGAGGATACGCAGTATTTT.

This clonotype showed up just a few times. The chain couples TRBV11-2 to TRBJ2-5; D unclear. CDR3 length equals 15 residues. V dropped 1 base and J dropped 2 bases, with 11 bases sitting between them. In germline, CDR1 is SGHAT, CDR2 FQNNGV. In DNA form, the CDR3 reads TGTGCCAGCAGCTTAGTCTTTGGGCAGCAAGAGACCCAGTACTTC. This sequence encodes CASSLVFGQQETQYF.

The table lists this clonotype with a few counts. This sequence joins TRBV3-1 and TRBJ2-1; D may be TRBD1 (6 bases). With 3 bases removed from V and 5 bases from J, the gap between germline ends came to 8 bases. CDR3 length equals 13 residues. CDR1 LGHDT and CDR2 YNNKEL come from the germline V gene (reference sequence). CDR3 nucleotides: TGTGCCAGCAGCCAGAGACAGGACAATGAGCAGTTCTTC. Translated: CASSQRQDNEQFF.

The CDR3 protein is CASSLRQDSYGYTF. CDR3 bases: TGTGCCAGCAGCCTACGACAGGACAGCTATGGCTACACCTTC. V usage is TRBV7-9 and J usage is TRBJ1-2; the D gene is possibly TRBD1 (6 bases). V was pared by 5 bases and J by 4 bases, with 14 bases between. This CDR3 contains 14 residues. Germline V gives CDR1 SEHNR, CDR2 FQNEAQ (reference sequence).

The chain combines TRBV18 with TRBJ2-6; D is unresolved. The CDR3 totals 15 residues. V lost 1 base to trimming and J lost 0 bases, with 4 bases between them. Per germline, CDR1 KGHSH and CDR2 LQKENI. This CDR3 reads CASSPLTSGANVLTF. In DNA, the CDR3 is TGTGCCAGCTCACCACTAACCTCTGGGGCCAACGTCCTGACTTTC.

This clonotype was counted only a few times. The gene calls are TRBV12-3 or TRBV12-4 and TRBJ2-3; 11 nucleotides match TRBD2. The V segment lost 5 bases and the J segment 6 bases; nucleotides outside the gene matches: 7. This CDR3 region has 15 residues. This CDR3 is CASSTSSGGRDTQYF. CDR3 DNA sequence: TGTGCCAGCAGTACCTCTAGCGGGGGGCGGGATACGCAGTATTTT.

This clonotype was detected a few times. V usage is TRBV5-1 and J usage is TRBJ2-2; perhaps D is TRBD1 or TRBD2 (5 bases each). The CDR3 runs to 16 residues. Germline CDR1 SGHRS, CDR2 YFSETQ. Trimming pared 2 bases from V and 1 base from J, leaving 12 bases between. The CDR3 is CASSLPGRLNTGELFF. CDR3 DNA sequence: TGCGCCAGCAGCTTACCGGGACGGCTGAACACCGGGGAGCTGTTTTTT.

This clonotype was detected a few times. This chain joins TRBV4-1 and TRBJ2-7, with D tentatively TRBD2 (5 bases). V lost 0 bases and J 2 bases, leaving 17 bases between the germline ends. Germline CDR1 and CDR2: MGHRA and YSYEKL. The CDR3 is 17 residues long. CDR3 loop: CASSQDLGRERTYEQYF. CDR3 coding DNA: TGCGCCAGCAGCCAAGATTTAGGGCGCGAGCGGACCTACGAGCAGTACTTC.

This clonotype occurred a few times. J is TRBJ2-1 and V is TRBV4-3; no firm D call. The V end lost 0 bases, the J end lost 6 bases, and 9 bases lay between the germline ends. CDR1 and CDR2 (germline): LGHNA, YSLEER. This CDR3 has 14 amino acids. The chain's CDR3 is CASSQDLGFNEQFF. The CDR3 DNA sequence: TGCGCCAGCAGCCAAGATCTTGGCTTCAATGAGCAGTTCTTC.

J is TRBJ1-1 and V is TRBV29-1; D call uncertain. The CDR3 covers 14 residues. Trimming removed 7 bases at V and 1 base at J, with 16 bases between. Germline V lookup: CDR1 SQVTM, CDR2 ANQGSEA. Here the CDR3 reads CSAIRKWENTEAFF. The DNA for the CDR3 is TGCAGCGCGATCCGAAAGTGGGAGAACACTGAAGCTTTCTTT.